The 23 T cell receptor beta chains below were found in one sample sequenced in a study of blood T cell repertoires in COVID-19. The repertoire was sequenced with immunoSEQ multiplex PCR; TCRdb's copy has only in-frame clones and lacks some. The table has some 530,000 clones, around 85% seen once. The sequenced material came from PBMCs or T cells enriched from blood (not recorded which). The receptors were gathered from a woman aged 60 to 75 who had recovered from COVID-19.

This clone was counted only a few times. The CDR3 sequence is CASSSRRDSSGQPQHF. CDR3 nucleotide sequence: TGTGCCAGCAGCTCACGACGAGACAGCTCCGGACAGCCCCAGCATTTT. The J gene is TRBJ1-5, the V gene TRBV13, with D perhaps TRBD1 (5 bases). Germline V gene sequence: CDR1 PRHDT, CDR2 FYEKMQ (reference sequence). This CDR3 has 16 residues. V lost 4 bases to trimming and J lost 7 bases, with 20 bases between them.

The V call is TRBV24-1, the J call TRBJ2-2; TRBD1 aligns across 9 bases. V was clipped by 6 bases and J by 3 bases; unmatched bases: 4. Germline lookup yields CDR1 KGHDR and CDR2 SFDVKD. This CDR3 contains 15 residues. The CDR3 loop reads CATSRQGVDTGELFF. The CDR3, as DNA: TGTGCCACCAGTCGACAGGGGGTCGACACCGGGGAGCTGTTTTTT.

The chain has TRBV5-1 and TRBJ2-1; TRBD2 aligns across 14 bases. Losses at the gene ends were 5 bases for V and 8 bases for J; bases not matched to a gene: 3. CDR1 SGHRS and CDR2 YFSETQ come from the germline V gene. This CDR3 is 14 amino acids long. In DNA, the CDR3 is TGCGCCAGCAGGGGACTAGCGGGGGAGGATGAGCAGTTCTTC. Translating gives CASRGLAGEDEQFF.

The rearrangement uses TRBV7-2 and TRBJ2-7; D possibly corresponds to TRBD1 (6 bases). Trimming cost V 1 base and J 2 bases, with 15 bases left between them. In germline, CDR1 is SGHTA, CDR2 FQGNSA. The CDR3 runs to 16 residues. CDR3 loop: CASSLVTAGAPYEQYF. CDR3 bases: TGTGCCAGCAGCTTAGTGACGGCAGGGGCCCCCTACGAGCAGTACTTC.

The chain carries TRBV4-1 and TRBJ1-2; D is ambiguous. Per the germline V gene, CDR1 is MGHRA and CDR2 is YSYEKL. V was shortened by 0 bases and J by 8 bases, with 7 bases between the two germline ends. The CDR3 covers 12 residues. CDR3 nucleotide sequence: TGCGCCAGCAGCCAAGATGCGGGGGGCTACACCTTC. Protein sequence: CASSQDAGGYTF.

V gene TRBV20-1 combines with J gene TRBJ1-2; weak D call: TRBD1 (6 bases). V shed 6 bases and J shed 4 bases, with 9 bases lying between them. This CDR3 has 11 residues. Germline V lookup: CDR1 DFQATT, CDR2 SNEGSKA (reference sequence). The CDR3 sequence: CSAQQGYGYTF. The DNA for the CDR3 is TGCAGTGCCCAACAGGGCTATGGCTACACCTTC.

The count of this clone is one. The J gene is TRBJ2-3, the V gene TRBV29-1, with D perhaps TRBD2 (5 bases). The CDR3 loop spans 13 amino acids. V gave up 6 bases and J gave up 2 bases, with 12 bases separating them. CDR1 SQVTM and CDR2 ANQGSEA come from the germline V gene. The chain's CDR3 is CSVHTGITDTQYF. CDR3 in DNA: TGCAGCGTCCACACCGGGATCACAGATACGCAGTATTTT.

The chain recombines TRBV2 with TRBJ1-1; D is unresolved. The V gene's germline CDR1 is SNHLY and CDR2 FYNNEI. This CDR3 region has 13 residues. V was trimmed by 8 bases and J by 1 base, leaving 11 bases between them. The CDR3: CASSGEANTEAFF. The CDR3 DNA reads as TGTGCCAGCTCTGGGGAGGCGAACACTGAAGCTTTCTTT. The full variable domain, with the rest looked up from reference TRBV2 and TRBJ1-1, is EPEVTQTPSHQVTQMGQEVILRCVPISNHLYFYWYRQILGQKVEFLVSFYNNEISEKSEIFDDQFSVERPDGSNFTLKIRSTKLEDSAMYFCASSGEANTEAFFGQGTRLTVV.

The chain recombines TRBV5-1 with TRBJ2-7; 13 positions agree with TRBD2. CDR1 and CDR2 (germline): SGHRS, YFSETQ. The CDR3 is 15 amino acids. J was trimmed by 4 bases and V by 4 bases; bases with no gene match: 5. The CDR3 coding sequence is TGCGCCAGCAGCCGGACTAGCGGGGGATGGTACGAGCAGTACTTC. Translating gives CASSRTSGGWYEQYF.

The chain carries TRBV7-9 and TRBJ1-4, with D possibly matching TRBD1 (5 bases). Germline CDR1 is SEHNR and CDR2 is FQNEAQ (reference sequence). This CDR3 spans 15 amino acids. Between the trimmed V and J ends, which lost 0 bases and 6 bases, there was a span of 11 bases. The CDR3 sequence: CASSLAGGLDEKLFF. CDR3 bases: TGTGCCAGCAGCTTAGCGGGGGGATTGGATGAAAAACTGTTTTTT.

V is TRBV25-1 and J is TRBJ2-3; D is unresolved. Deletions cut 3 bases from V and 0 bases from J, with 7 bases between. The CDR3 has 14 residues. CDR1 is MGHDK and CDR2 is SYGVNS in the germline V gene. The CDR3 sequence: CASSDGLSTDTQYF. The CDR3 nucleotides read TGTGCCAGCAGTGATGGCCTTAGCACAGATACGCAGTATTTT.

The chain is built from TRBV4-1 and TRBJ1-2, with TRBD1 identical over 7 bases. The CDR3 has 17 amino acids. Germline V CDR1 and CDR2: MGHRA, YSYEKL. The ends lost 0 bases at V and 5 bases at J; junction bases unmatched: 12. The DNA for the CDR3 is TGCGCCAGCAGCCAAGACCCCGCAGGGGGTCTTGGGTATGGCTACACCTTC. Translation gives CASSQDPAGGLGYGYTF.

The CDR3 region has the DNA TGTGCCAGCTCCCCTACCGGGAACACCGGGGAGCTGTTTTTT. Amino acid sequence: CASSPTGNTGELFF. V and J are TRBV18 and TRBJ2-2; D not certain. The germline V and J ends were trimmed by 6 bases and 1 base, with 9 bases remaining between them. The CDR3 extends over 14 amino acids. Per germline, CDR1 KGHSH and CDR2 LQKENI. The variable domain in full, completed from reference TRBV18 and TRBJ2-2, reads NAGVMQNPRHLVRRRGQEARLRCSPMKGHSHVYWYRQLPEEGLKFMVYLQKENIIDESGMPKERFSAEFPKEGPSILRIQQVVRGDSAAYFCASSPTGNTGELFFGEGSRLTVL.

The DNA for the CDR3 is TGTGCTAGTGCCCCCATTTTCACCGGGACAGGGGGGTTACCCTGGTCCGAAAACACCATATATTTT. This codes for CASAPIFTGTGGLPWSENTIYF. The chain has TRBV12-5 and TRBJ1-3, with TRBD1 matching 11 bases. After removal of 7 bases from V and 6 bases from J, the junction contained 29 bases not matched to a gene. This CDR3 has 22 residues. Germline lookup yields CDR1 LGHNT and CDR2 FRNRAP.

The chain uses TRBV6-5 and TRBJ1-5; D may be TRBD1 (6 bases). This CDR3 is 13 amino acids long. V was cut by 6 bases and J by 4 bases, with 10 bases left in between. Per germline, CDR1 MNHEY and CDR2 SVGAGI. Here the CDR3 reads CASRTGLNQPQHF. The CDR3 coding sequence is TGTGCCAGCAGAACAGGGTTGAATCAGCCCCAGCATTTT.

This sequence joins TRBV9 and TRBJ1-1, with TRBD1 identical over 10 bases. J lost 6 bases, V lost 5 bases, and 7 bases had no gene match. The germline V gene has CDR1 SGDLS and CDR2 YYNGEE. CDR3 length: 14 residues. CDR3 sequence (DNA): TGTGCCAGCAGTCAGACAGGGGGCTTCGCTGAAGCTTTCTTT. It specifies CASSQTGGFAEAFF. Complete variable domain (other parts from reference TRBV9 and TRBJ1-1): DSGVTQTPKHLITATGQRVTLRCSPRSGDLSVYWYQQSLDQGLQFLIQYYNGEERAKGNILERFSAQQFPDLHSELNLSSLELGDSALYFCASSQTGGFAEAFFGQGTRLTVV.

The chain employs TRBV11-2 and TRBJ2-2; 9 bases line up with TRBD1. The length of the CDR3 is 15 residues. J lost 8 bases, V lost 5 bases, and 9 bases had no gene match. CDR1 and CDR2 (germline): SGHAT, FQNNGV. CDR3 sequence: CASSQRQGETGELFF. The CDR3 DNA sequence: TGTGCCAGCAGCCAGCGACAGGGGGAGACTGGGGAGCTGTTTTTT.

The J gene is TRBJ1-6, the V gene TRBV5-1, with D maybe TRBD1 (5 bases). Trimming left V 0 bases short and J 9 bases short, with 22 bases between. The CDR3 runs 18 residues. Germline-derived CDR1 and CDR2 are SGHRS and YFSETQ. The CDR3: CASSLDVTIWGGGSPLHF. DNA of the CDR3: TGCGCCAGCAGCTTGGATGTTACGATCTGGGGGGGAGGTTCACCCCTCCACTTT.

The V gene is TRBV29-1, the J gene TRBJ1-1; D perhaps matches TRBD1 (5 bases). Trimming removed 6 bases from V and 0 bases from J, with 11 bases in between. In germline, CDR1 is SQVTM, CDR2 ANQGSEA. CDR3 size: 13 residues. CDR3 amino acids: CSVVTGLNTEAFF. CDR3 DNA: TGCAGCGTCGTTACAGGATTGAACACTGAAGCTTTCTTT.

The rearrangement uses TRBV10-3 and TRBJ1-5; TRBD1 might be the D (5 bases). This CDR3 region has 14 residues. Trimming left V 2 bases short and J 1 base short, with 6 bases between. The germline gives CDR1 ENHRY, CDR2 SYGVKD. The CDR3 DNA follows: TGTGCCATCAGTGAGGGGGCGAGCAATCAGCCCCAGCATTTT. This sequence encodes CAISEGASNQPQHF.

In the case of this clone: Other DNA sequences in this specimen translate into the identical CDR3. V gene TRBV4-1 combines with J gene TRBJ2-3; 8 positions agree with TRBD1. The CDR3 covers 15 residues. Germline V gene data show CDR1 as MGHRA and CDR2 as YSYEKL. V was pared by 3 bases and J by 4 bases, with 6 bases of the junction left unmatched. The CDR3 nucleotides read TGCGCCAGCAGCCATGGGCAGGGGGCCGCAGATACGCAGTATTTT. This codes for CASSHGQGAADTQYF.

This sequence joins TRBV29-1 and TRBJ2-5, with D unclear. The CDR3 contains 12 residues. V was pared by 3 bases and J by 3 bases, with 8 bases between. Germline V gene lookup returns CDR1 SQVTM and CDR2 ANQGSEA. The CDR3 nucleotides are TGCAGCGTTGAGGCCGCAGAAGAGACCCAGTACTTC. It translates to CSVEAAEETQYF.

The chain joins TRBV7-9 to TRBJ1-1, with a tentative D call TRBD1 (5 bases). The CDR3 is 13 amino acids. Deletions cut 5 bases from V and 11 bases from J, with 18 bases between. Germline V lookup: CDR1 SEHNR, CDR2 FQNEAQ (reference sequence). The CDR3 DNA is TGTGCCAGCAGCAGGGGACTCTCCGGGGGGGCTTTCTTT. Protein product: CASSRGLSGGAFF.